Listed here is a single T cell receptor beta chain. Its antigen is not known. The samples comprised roughly 1-10 million cryopreserved PBMC ahead of DNA extraction. These data are taken from a study of long-term antiretroviral therapy in people with HIV. Study observations and caveats: HIV repertoires had narrower CDR3 length ranges than controls. Diversity increased after ART yet remained lower than in transplant donor controls.

Germline V gives CDR1 SGHAT, CDR2 FQNNGV. The CDR3 is 14 amino acids. Trimming stripped 5 bases from V and 2 bases from J, with 10 bases between. Runs used v3.0 of the immunoSEQ assay and were done at survey level. Sequenced by immunoSEQ multiplex PCR; TCRdb stores in-frame clones only, minus some. The data contain under 30,000 clones, 90% to 95% of them singletons. The rearrangement uses TRBV11-2 and TRBJ1-3; tentatively, D is TRBD1 (6 bases). The receptor comes from a man between 25 and 39 years old with HIV. This sample comprised unsorted PBMCs, obtained 6 to 6.5 years after starting antiretroviral therapy. This CDR3 is CASSINRAGNTIYF. CDR3 nucleotides: TGTGCCAGCAGCATAAACAGGGCTGGAAACACCATATATTTT.